Listed here are 2 T cell receptor beta chains from one sample, sequenced in a study of T-cell memory formation after mild COVID-19. TCRdb re-called the 5' RACE reads with MiXCR, one entry per CDR3 protein. The sample lists some 310,000 distinct CDR3 sequences, 20% to 25% occurring once. Sequencing was done on a sample of PBMCs or a T cell subset sorted from them (not recorded which). The receptors come from a man between 18 and 35 years old who had mild COVID-19 (a few samples of this study predate the infection). Cell type and time point are not known.

This clonotype was detected only a few times. The gene calls are TRBV7-8 and TRBJ2-5; TRBD1 aligns across 8 bases. The length of the CDR3 is 13 residues. CDR1 is SGHVS, CDR2 FQNEAQ, per germline. The trim removed 6 bases at V and 5 bases at J, leaving 5 bases unmatched. CDR3 nucleotide sequence: TGTGCCAGCAGGTGGACAGGGATGGAGACCCAGTACTTC. Its translation is CASRWTGMETQYF.

The chain carries TRBV4-2 and TRBJ2-1; D uncertain. CDR3 length equals 16 residues. In germline, CDR1 is LGHNA, CDR2 YNFKEQ. V gave up 1 base and J gave up 0 bases, with 10 bases separating them. The chain's CDR3 is CASSQASRSSYNEQFF. CDR3 DNA sequence: TGTGCCAGCAGCCAAGCGAGTCGGAGCTCCTACAATGAGCAGTTCTTC.